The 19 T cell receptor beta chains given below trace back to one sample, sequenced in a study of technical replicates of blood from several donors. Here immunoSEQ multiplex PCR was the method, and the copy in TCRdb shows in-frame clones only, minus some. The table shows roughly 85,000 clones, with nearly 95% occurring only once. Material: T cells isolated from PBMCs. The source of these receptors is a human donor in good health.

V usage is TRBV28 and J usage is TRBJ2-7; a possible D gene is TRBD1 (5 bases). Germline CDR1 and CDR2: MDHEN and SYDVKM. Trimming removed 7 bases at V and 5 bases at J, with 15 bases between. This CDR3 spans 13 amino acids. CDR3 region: CASTPIGAHEQYF. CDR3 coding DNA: TGTGCCAGCACCCCCATTGGGGCCCACGAGCAGTACTTC.

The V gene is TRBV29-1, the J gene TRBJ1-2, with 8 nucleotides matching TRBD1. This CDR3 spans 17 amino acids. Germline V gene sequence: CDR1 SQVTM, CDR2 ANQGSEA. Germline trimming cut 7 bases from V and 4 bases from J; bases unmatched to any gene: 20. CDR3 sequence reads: CSASVGTGSLLGYGYTF. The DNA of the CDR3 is TGCAGCGCCTCGGTCGGGACAGGAAGCCTCCTAGGCTATGGCTACACCTTC. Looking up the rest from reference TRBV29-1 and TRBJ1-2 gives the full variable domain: SAVISQKPSRDICQRGTSLTIQCQVDSQVTMMFWYRQQPGQSLTLIATANQGSEATYESGFVIDKFPISRPNLTFSTLTVSNMSPEDSSIYLCSASVGTGSLLGYGYTFGSGTRLTVV.

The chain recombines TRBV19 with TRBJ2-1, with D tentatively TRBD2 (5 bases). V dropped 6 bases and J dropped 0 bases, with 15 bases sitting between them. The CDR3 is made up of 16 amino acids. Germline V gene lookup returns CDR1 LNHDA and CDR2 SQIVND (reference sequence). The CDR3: CASRETRPSSYNEQFF. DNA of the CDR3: TGTGCCAGTAGAGAAACTAGACCAAGCTCCTACAATGAGCAGTTCTTC.

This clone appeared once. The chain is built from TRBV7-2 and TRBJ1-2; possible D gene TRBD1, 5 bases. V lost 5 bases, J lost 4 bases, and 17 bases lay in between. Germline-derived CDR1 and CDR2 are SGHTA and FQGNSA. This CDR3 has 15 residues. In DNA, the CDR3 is TGTGCCAGCAGCCTCAGGACATGGGGTGCCTATGGCTACACCTTC. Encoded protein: CASSLRTWGAYGYTF.

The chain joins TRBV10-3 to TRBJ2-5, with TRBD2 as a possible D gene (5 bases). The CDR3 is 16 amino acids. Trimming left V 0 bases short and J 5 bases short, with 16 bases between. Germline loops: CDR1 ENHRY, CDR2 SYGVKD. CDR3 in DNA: TGTGCCATCAGTGAGTCGATTATGAGGGTAGGGGAGACCCAGTACTTC. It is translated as CAISESIMRVGETQYF.

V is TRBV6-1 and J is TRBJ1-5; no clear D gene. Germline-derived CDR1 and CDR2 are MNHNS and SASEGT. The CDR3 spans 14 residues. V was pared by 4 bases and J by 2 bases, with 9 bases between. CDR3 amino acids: CASSGTGGNQPQHF. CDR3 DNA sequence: TGTGCCAGCAGTGGGACTGGTGGCAATCAGCCCCAGCATTTT.

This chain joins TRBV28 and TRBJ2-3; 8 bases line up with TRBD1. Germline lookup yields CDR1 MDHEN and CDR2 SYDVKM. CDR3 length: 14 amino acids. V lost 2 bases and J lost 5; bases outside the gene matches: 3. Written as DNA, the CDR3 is TGTGCCAGCAGTTTAGACAGGGGAGTAGATACGCAGTATTTT. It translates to CASSLDRGVDTQYF.

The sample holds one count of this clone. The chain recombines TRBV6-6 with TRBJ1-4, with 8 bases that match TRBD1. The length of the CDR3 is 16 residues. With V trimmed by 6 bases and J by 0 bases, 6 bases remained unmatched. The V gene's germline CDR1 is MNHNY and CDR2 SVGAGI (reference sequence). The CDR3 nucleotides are TGTGCCAGCAGCTGGACAGGGCCTGCAACTAATGAAAAACTGTTTTTT. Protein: CASSWTGPATNEKLFF.

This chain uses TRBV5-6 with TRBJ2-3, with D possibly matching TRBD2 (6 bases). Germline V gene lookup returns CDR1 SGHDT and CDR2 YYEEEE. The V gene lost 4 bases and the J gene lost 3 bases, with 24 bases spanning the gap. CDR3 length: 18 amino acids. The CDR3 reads CASSPNQGLPSATDTQYF. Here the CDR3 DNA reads TGTGCCAGCAGCCCTAACCAGGGACTGCCGAGTGCTACAGATACGCAGTATTTT.

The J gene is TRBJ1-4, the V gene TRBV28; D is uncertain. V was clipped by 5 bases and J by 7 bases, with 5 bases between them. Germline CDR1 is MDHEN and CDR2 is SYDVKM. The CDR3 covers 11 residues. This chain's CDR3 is CASSILEKLFF. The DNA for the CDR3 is TGTGCCAGCAGTATTCTTGAAAAACTGTTTTTT.

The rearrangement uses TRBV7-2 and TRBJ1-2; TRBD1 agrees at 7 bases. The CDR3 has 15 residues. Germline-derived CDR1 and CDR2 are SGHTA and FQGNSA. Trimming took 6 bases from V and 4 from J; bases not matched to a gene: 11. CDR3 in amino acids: CASSFSTTGSYGYTF. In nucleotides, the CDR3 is TGTGCCAGCAGTTTTTCCACGACAGGGAGCTATGGCTACACCTTC.

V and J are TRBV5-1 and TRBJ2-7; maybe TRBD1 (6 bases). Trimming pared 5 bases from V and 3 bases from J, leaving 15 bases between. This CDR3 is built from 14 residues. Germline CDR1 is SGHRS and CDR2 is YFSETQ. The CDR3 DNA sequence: TGCGCCAGCAGACCAGGACAGAGCCGCTACGAGCAGTACTTC. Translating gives CASRPGQSRYEQYF.

The CDR3 loop is CASSPGGGHQPQHF. Here the CDR3 DNA reads TGTGCCAGCAGCCCAGGGGGCGGGCATCAGCCCCAGCATTTT. V is TRBV9 and J is TRBJ1-5, with 8 bases aligning to TRBD1. This CDR3 has 14 residues. CDR1 is SGDLS, CDR2 YYNGEE, per germline. Trimming took 4 bases from V and 5 from J; bases not matched to a gene: 5.

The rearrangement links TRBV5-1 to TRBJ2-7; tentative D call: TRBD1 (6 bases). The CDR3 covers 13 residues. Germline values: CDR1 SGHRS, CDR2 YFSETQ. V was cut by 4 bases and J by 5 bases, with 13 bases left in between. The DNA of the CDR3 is TGCGCCAGCAGCATAAACACAGGGAACGAGCAGTACTTC. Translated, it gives CASSINTGNEQYF.

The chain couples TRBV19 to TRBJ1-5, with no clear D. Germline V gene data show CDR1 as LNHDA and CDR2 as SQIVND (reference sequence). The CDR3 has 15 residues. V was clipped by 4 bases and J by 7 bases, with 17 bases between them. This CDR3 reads CASSTHLAVAQPQHF. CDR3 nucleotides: TGTGCCAGTAGTACCCACCTTGCTGTAGCGCAGCCCCAGCATTTT.

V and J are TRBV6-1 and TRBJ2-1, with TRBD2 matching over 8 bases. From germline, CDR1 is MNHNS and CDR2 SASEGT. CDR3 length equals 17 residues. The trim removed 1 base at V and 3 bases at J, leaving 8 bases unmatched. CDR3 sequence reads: CASSEVAGTRYYNEQFF. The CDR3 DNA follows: TGTGCCAGCAGTGAAGTGGCCGGGACTAGATACTACAATGAGCAGTTCTTC.

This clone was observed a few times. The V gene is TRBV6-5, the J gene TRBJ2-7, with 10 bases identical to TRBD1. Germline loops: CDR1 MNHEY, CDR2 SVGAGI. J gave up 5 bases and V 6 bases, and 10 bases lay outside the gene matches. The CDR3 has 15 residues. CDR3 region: CASRPGQGGRDEQYF. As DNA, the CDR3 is TGTGCCAGCAGACCAGGACAGGGGGGTCGAGACGAGCAGTACTTC.

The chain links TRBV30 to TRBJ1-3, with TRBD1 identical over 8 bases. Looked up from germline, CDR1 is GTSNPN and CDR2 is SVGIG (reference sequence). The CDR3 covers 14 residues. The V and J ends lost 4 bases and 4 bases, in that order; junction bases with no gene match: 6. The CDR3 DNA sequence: TGTGCCTGGACGCAGGGGGCGCGAGGAAACACCATATATTTT. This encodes CAWTQGARGNTIYF.

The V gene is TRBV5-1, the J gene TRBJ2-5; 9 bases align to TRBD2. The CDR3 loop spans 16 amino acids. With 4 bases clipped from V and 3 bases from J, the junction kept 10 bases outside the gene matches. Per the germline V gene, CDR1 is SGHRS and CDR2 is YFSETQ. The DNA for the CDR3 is TGCGCCAGCAGCAACCGACTAGCGGCTAGAGAAGAGACCCAGTACTTC. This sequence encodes CASSNRLAAREETQYF.